This T cell receptor beta chain was profiled in a study of cytomegalovirus exposure and HLA in healthy donors. General study results and limits: The classifier reportedly diagnosed cytomegalovirus status with high sensitivity and specificity. TCR beta V segments were, for the most part, productive about 90% or about 30% of the time in an earlier analysis.

The PCR was carried out with 60 Vbeta primers and 13 Jbeta primers. Under the authors' procedure: It was a later analysis that counted 75 million to 90 million unique TCR beta chains, of which some 10 million were shared. Produced via immunoSEQ multiplex PCR; TCRdb's table is partial and in-frame only. The DNA gave D and trimming, while V, J and clone size come from that table. Among about 120,000 clones, around 84% were seen once, and the ten largest hold around 1.3%. About this clone itself: Its antigen remains unknown.

The sequence came from a woman aged 25 to 39 in good health and CMV-seronegative. The sample consisted of PBMCs.

The CDR3 sequence: CASSLGGSPGYEQYF. CDR3 sequence (DNA): TGTGCCAGCAGCTTAGGCGGCTCGCCAGGCTACGAGCAGTACTTC. The chain carries TRBV13 and TRBJ2-7; no clear D. The V and J ends lost 0 bases and 3 bases respectively, with 12 bases between them. The CDR3 extends over 15 amino acids. CDR1 and CDR2 (germline): PRHDT, FYEKMQ (reference sequence). The variable domain in full, completed from reference TRBV13 and TRBJ2-7, reads AAGVIQSPRHLIKEKRETATLKCYPIPRHDTVYWYQQGPGQDPQFLISFYEKMQSDKGSIPDRFSAQQFSDYHSELNMSSLELGDSALYFCASSLGGSPGYEQYFGPGTRLTVT.